The 3 T cell receptor beta chains below come from one sample, sequenced in a study of T cells in localized non-small cell lung cancer. Some clones are missing from TCRdb's copy, which holds only in-frame ones; the method was immunoSEQ multiplex PCR. The sample consists of 40,000 to 55,000 clones, approximately 80% of them appearing once. This specimen consisted of peripheral blood mononuclear cells, obtained before any cancer treatment. These TCRs come from a man aged 40-75 years with stage III lung adenocarcinoma.

The chain couples TRBV18 to TRBJ2-5, with no clear D. CDR1 is KGHSH and CDR2 is LQKENI in the germline V gene. V shed 6 bases and J shed 4 bases, with 9 bases lying between them. This CDR3 is 12 amino acids long. DNA of the CDR3: TGTGCCAGCTCTCGGCCCATAGAGACCCAGTACTTC. Its translation is CASSRPIETQYF.

V is TRBV11-2 and J is TRBJ1-3; 7 bases are a match to TRBD1. Germline CDR1 is SGHAT and CDR2 is FQNNGV. This CDR3 region has 15 residues. J was trimmed by 3 bases and V by 7 bases; bases with no gene match: 9. The CDR3: CASTPGSGGGNTIYF. CDR3 in DNA: TGTGCCAGCACACCAGGCTCAGGGGGTGGAAACACCATATATTTT.

The chain recombines TRBV18 with TRBJ2-1; 7 bases are shared with TRBD1. In germline, CDR1 is KGHSH, CDR2 LQKENI. V was clipped by 2 bases and J by 7 bases; unmatched bases: 11. The CDR3 extends over 16 amino acids. CDR3 nucleotide sequence: TGTGCCAGCTCACCAAGGGTCGGGACAGAAGTAAATGAGCAGTTCTTC. Translating gives CASSPRVGTEVNEQFF.